This entry lists 32 T cell receptor beta chains sequenced from one sample in a study of immune cell composition in non-small cell lung cancer. Measured with immunoSEQ multiplex PCR; TCRdb has only the in-frame clones, and not every one. The sample holds approximately 1,500 clones, around 66% seen once. Sample: lung tumor tissue. Every receptor here comes from a human donor with non-small cell lung cancer.

The V call is TRBV2, the J call TRBJ2-7, with D unresolved. Germline V gives CDR1 SNHLY, CDR2 FYNNEI. Trimming shortened V by 4 bases and J by 4 bases, and 8 bases separated the two germline ends. The CDR3 has 12 amino acids. The CDR3 spells CASSVQLYEQYF. In nucleotides, the CDR3 is TGTGCCAGCAGTGTTCAGTTATACGAGCAGTACTTC.

Remarks on this clone: One junction end does not reproduce the germline sequence, and a read error may be involved. The CDR3 DNA is TGTGCTAGCAGCTTTCCAACAGGGGGTTGCAAAAACATTCAGTACTTC. It codes for CASSFPTGGCKNIQYF. The chain recombines TRBV7-7 with TRBJ2-4; TRBD1 agrees at 8 bases. Germline CDR1 reads SSHAT; CDR2 reads FNYEAQ (reference sequence). The CDR3 spans 16 residues.

The chain links TRBV11-2 to TRBJ2-1; D possibly corresponds to TRBD1 (5 bases). The CDR3 runs 15 residues. The germline V and J ends were trimmed by 0 bases and 6 bases, with 12 bases remaining between them. Germline V gene sequence: CDR1 SGHAT, CDR2 FQNNGV. The CDR3 DNA reads TGTGCCAGCAGCTTAGATTGGCAGGGCTTCAATGAGCAGTTCTTC. Residues: CASSLDWQGFNEQFF.

V is TRBV2 and J is TRBJ2-7, with 13 nucleotides matching TRBD2. Germline CDR1 SNHLY, CDR2 FYNNEI. CDR3 length: 15 amino acids. J was trimmed by 2 bases and V by 6 bases; bases with no gene match: 4. The CDR3 loop reads CASREGLAGPYEQYF. CDR3 DNA: TGTGCCAGCAGAGAGGGACTAGCGGGACCCTACGAGCAGTACTTC.

The J gene is TRBJ1-1, the V gene TRBV27; the D gene is possibly TRBD1 (5 bases). Per the germline V gene, CDR1 is MNHEY and CDR2 is SMNVEV (reference sequence). This CDR3 comprises 12 residues. The DNA of the CDR3 is TGTGCGACATGGAGGGGAGGCACTGAAGCTTTCTTT. This codes for CATWRGGTEAFF.

The table lists this clone with a count of one. The chain is built from TRBV7-9 and TRBJ2-5, with TRBD1 matching 9 bases. The CDR3 runs to 17 residues. V trimming: 5 bases; J trimming: 1 base; junction bases outside the gene matches: 11. Germline assignment: CDR1 SEHNR and CDR2 FQNEAQ (reference sequence). Here the CDR3 DNA reads TGTGCCAGCAGCCACGGGACAGGGTGGGAGAGCCAAGAGACCCAGTACTTC. This gives the protein CASSHGTGWESQETQYF.

This sequence joins TRBV5-4 and TRBJ2-3, with 7 nucleotides matching TRBD2. Trimming took 1 base from V and 2 from J; bases not matched to a gene: 7. This CDR3 contains 16 residues. CDR1 SGHNT and CDR2 YYREEE come from the germline V gene (reference sequence). The CDR3 DNA sequence: TGTGCCAGCAGCTTGTTGTCGGGAGGTCACACAGATACGCAGTATTTT. This gives the protein CASSLLSGGHTDTQYF.

The chain combines TRBV6-4 with TRBJ1-2, with D unclear. The CDR3 spans 18 residues. CDR1 is MRHNA and CDR2 is SNTAGT in the germline V gene. V lost 0 bases to trimming and J lost 3 bases, with 20 bases between them. The CDR3 reads CASSDSYGHPPVYYGYTF. CDR3 DNA: TGTGCCAGCAGTGACTCGTATGGCCACCCCCCCGTTTACTATGGCTACACCTTC.

The J gene is TRBJ2-5, the V gene TRBV30; D is unclear. The V end was cut by 0 bases, the J end by 5 bases, with 16 bases between. CDR1 is GTSNPN and CDR2 is SVGIG in the germline V gene (reference sequence). The CDR3 runs 15 residues. CDR3 amino acids: CAWSVLASSRETQYF. CDR3 sequence (DNA): TGTGCCTGGAGTGTACTCGCTTCCTCCAGGGAGACCCAGTACTTC.

This clone turned up a few times. The V call is TRBV19, the J call TRBJ2-7, with 12 bases matching TRBD1. The CDR3 sequence is 14 residues long. V was clipped by 9 bases and J by 5 bases; unmatched bases: 8. Germline assignment: CDR1 LNHDA and CDR2 SQIVND (reference sequence). CDR3 region: CARGPGQGAHEQYF. In DNA form, the CDR3 reads TGTGCCAGGGGACCGGGACAGGGGGCCCACGAGCAGTACTTC.

The sample holds a few counts of this clone. V gene TRBV15 combines with J gene TRBJ2-6; D ambiguous. Germline CDR1 is LNHNV and CDR2 is YYDKDF (reference sequence). V was cut by 0 bases and J by 4 bases, with 7 bases left in between. This CDR3 region has 15 residues. The CDR3 reads CATSRERVGANVLTF. CDR3 coding DNA: TGTGCCACCAGCAGAGAGAGAGTCGGGGCCAACGTCCTGACTTTC.

This rearrangement joins TRBV7-9 to TRBJ1-2; D not resolved. Germline CDR1 and CDR2: SEHNR and FQNEAQ (reference sequence). The V gene lost 5 bases and the J gene lost 13 bases, with 20 bases spanning the gap. This CDR3 has 13 residues. The CDR3 bases are TGTGCCAGCAGCCTCGCCCCCAGTGGGAGCCCCACCTTC. Its protein is CASSLAPSGSPTF.

V is TRBV7-9 and J is TRBJ2-3, with 11 bases aligning to TRBD2. Germline CDR1 and CDR2: SEHNR and FQNEAQ (reference sequence). J lost 7 bases, V lost 3 bases, and 12 bases had no gene match. The length of the CDR3 is 17 residues. The CDR3 region is CASSFYGTSGSLNTQYF. The CDR3 DNA follows: TGTGCCAGCAGCTTTTATGGGACTAGCGGTTCTCTAAATACGCAGTATTTT.

This clone occurred a few times. This chain joins TRBV7-9 and TRBJ1-2; 7 bases map to TRBD1. The V segment lost 5 bases and the J segment 7 bases; nucleotides outside the gene matches: 7. The germline CDR1 and CDR2 sequences are SEHNR and FQNEAQ (reference sequence). The CDR3 has 13 amino acids. CDR3 nucleotides: TGTGCCAGCAGCCTTTTGACAGGGAGTGGCTACACCTTC. It is translated as CASSLLTGSGYTF.

By share, this clone counts as large. CDR3 sequence (DNA): TGTGCCAGCAGTGACCCGGGACGGGGGACCTACGAGCAGTACTTC. Translated, it gives CASSDPGRGTYEQYF. The chain joins TRBV2 to TRBJ2-7; weak D call: TRBD2 (6 bases). CDR3 length: 15 amino acids. V gave up 3 bases and J gave up 2 bases, with 14 bases separating them. CDR1 and CDR2 from the germline V gene are SNHLY and FYNNEI.

This chain connects TRBV5-6 to TRBJ2-1; TRBD1 matches at 7 bases. The CDR3 is made up of 16 amino acids. V lost 2 bases and J lost 5; bases outside the gene matches: 10. Germline CDR1 and CDR2: SGHDT and YYEEEE. The CDR3 sequence: CASSFGRNRGNNEQFF. Written as DNA, the CDR3 is TGTGCCAGCAGCTTCGGACGAAACAGGGGAAACAATGAGCAGTTCTTC.

This clone was detected a few times. The V gene is TRBV5-6, the J gene TRBJ1-2; D is unclear. Trimming removed 4 bases at V and 4 bases at J, with 14 bases between. The germline V gene has CDR1 SGHDT and CDR2 YYEEEE. CDR3 length equals 14 residues. The CDR3 sequence is CASSTEEQVYGYTF. The CDR3, as DNA: TGTGCCAGCAGCACGGAGGAGCAGGTCTATGGCTACACCTTC.

This clone has a single count. V and J are TRBV7-8 and TRBJ2-7; the match to TRBD1 covers 11 bases. CDR1 is SGHVS, CDR2 FQNEAQ, per germline. Unmatched junction bases numbered 5, after V lost 10 bases and J lost 0 bases. This CDR3 spans 14 amino acids. CDR3 coding DNA: TGTGCCACCAGGGGGACAGGGGGCTCCTACGAGCAGTACTTC. This translates into CATRGTGGSYEQYF.

The chain has TRBV12-5 and TRBJ1-2; tentative D call: TRBD1 (6 bases). The CDR3 is made up of 16 amino acids. Germline-derived CDR1 and CDR2 are LGHNT and FRNRAP. Trimming shortened V by 1 base and J by 3 bases, and 15 bases separated the two germline ends. For the CDR3, the DNA is TGTGCTAGTGGTTTGGACCACGGACAGACCGACTATGGCTACACCTTC. It is translated as CASGLDHGQTDYGYTF. The variable domain in full, completed from reference TRBV12-5 and TRBJ1-2, reads DARVTQTPRHKVTEMGQEVTMRCQPILGHNTVFWYRQTMMQGLELLAYFRNRAPLDDSGMPKDRFSAEMPDATLATLKIQPSEPRDSAVYFCASGLDHGQTDYGYTFGSGTRLTVV.

The chain has TRBV7-9 and TRBJ2-3; 8 bases map to TRBD2. V trimming: 0 bases; J trimming: 5 bases; junction bases outside the gene matches: 7. The CDR3 length is 16 residues. Germline-derived CDR1 and CDR2 are SEHNR and FQNEAQ (reference sequence). As DNA, the CDR3 is TGTGCCAGCAGCTTAGCAGCGGGGGCCTTGGGAGATACGCAGTATTTT. This translates into CASSLAAGALGDTQYF.

V and J are TRBV19 and TRBJ2-5; possible D gene TRBD2, 6 bases. The J call may not be correct, given that the DNA end is closer to TRBJ2-7. Looked up from germline, CDR1 is LNHDA and CDR2 is SQIVND (reference sequence). This CDR3 spans 15 amino acids. The CDR3 nucleotides are TGTGCCACAAAAAAGGCGGGGCCCCACTACTACGAGCAGTACTTC. It codes for CATKKAGPHYYEQYF.

CDR3 residues: CASSLWSRDQPQHF. CDR3 sequence (DNA): TGTGCCAGCAGCTTGTGGTCGCGGGATCAGCCCCAGCATTTT. This sequence joins TRBV5-8 and TRBJ1-5; D remains ambiguous. CDR1 SGHTS and CDR2 YDEGEE come from the germline V gene. The CDR3 length is 14 residues. The V end was cut by 1 base, the J end by 5 bases, with 10 bases between.

The genes are TRBV5-1 and TRBJ2-4; 9 nucleotides align to TRBD2. V shed 4 bases and J 7 bases; nucleotides not matched to a gene: 6. CDR3 size: 14 residues. In germline, CDR1 is SGHRS, CDR2 YFSETQ. The CDR3 region is CASSPIAGDNIQYF. The DNA of the CDR3 is TGCGCCAGCAGCCCTATAGCGGGGGATAACATTCAGTACTTC.

This chain connects TRBV28 to TRBJ2-7; 7 nucleotides agree with TRBD1. CDR3 size: 14 residues. Trimming at V came to 6 bases and at J to 0 bases, leaving 5 bases not matched to a gene. CDR1 and CDR2 (germline): MDHEN, SYDVKM. The DNA of the CDR3 is TGTGCCAGCAGCGACAGGGAAGGCTCCTACGAGCAGTACTTC. It codes for CASSDREGSYEQYF. Together with reference TRBV28 and TRBJ2-7, the CDR3 gives the full variable domain: DVKVTQSSRYLVKRTGEKVFLECVQDMDHENMFWYRQDPGLGLRLIYFSYDVKMKEKGDIPEGYSVSREKKERFSLILESASTNQTSMYLCASSDREGSYEQYFGPGTRLTVT.

The chain links TRBV7-3 to TRBJ2-1, with 14 nucleotides matching TRBD2. In germline, CDR1 is SGHTA, CDR2 FQGTGA. The CDR3 covers 15 residues. The J segment lost 9 bases and the V segment lost 5 bases, leaving 6 bases of the junction unmatched. Written as DNA, the CDR3 is TGTGCCAGCAGCCCGGGACTAGCGGGGGATGGTGAGCAGTTCTTC. Residues: CASSPGLAGDGEQFF.

This chain uses TRBV2 with TRBJ1-5, with 7 bases matching TRBD1. Germline values: CDR1 SNHLY, CDR2 FYNNEI. V was pared by 6 bases and J by 2 bases, with 10 bases of the junction left unmatched. The CDR3 has 16 residues. CDR3 loop: CASRTGTAAGNQPQHF. In nucleotides, the CDR3 is TGTGCCAGCAGGACCGGGACAGCGGCGGGCAATCAGCCCCAGCATTTT.

V is TRBV30 and J is TRBJ2-7; 11 bases match TRBD2. This CDR3 spans 14 amino acids. The J segment lost 3 bases and the V segment lost 3 bases, leaving 4 bases of the junction unmatched. Germline V CDR1 and CDR2: GTSNPN, SVGIG (reference sequence). Written as DNA, the CDR3 is TGTGCCTGGAGCGGGACTAGCGGCTTCTACGAGCAGTACTTC. It codes for CAWSGTSGFYEQYF.

This clone is labeled as large. J is TRBJ2-7 and V is TRBV5-6; D is possibly TRBD2 (5 bases). The CDR3 runs to 13 residues. CDR1 SGHDT and CDR2 YYEEEE come from the germline V gene. The V end lost 3 bases, the J end lost 0 bases, and 7 bases lay between the germline ends. CDR3 coding DNA: TGTGCCAGCAGCTCAGCGGACTCCTACGAGCAGTACTTC. It translates to CASSSADSYEQYF. The whole variable domain, remainder taken from reference TRBV5-6 and TRBJ2-7, is DAGVTQSPTHLIKTRGQQVTLRCSPKSGHDTVSWYQQALGQGPQFIFQYYEEEERQRGNFPDRFSGHQFPNYSSELNVNALLLGDSALYLCASSSADSYEQYFGPGTRLTVT.

This clone was counted a single time. The CDR3 sequence: CASSARQGGNEQYF. In DNA form, the CDR3 reads TGTGCCAGCAGCGCAAGACAGGGGGGTAACGAGCAGTACTTC. The chain uses TRBV9 and TRBJ2-7; TRBD1 aligns across 9 bases. The CDR3 is 14 residues long. Trimming at V came to 3 bases and at J to 5 bases, leaving 6 bases not matched to a gene. CDR1 SGDLS and CDR2 YYNGEE come from the germline V gene.

The CDR3 DNA reads as TGTGCCACCAGCAGAGATGTTACTAGCGGCCGTTACGGCCAGTACTTC. It codes for CATSRDVTSGRYGQYF. The chain combines TRBV15 with TRBJ2-5; 8 bases are shared with TRBD2. Trimming at V came to 0 bases and at J to 10 bases, leaving 13 bases not matched to a gene. Germline values: CDR1 LNHNV, CDR2 YYDKDF (reference sequence). The CDR3 has 16 residues.

J is TRBJ2-1 and V is TRBV29-1; 9 bases map to TRBD2. CDR3 length: 14 residues. Germline V gene sequence: CDR1 SQVTM, CDR2 ANQGSEA. V shed 3 bases, J shed 4 bases, and the junction held 4 bases outside the gene matches. The CDR3 region has the DNA TGCAGCGTTGATCCTAGCGGGGTATACAATGAGCAGTTCTTC. This gives the protein CSVDPSGVYNEQFF.

This chain links TRBV2 with TRBJ2-4; D remains unclear. V was clipped by 4 bases and J by 15 bases, with 13 bases between them. The V gene's germline CDR1 is SNHLY and CDR2 FYNNEI. The CDR3 has 11 amino acids. The CDR3 is CASSVQAPPYF. CDR3 bases: TGTGCCAGCAGTGTCCAGGCCCCGCCGTACTTC. Complete variable domain (other parts from reference TRBV2 and TRBJ2-4): EPEVTQTPSHQVTQMGQEVILRCVPISNHLYFYWYRQILGQKVEFLVSFYNNEISEKSEIFDDQFSVERPDGSNFTLKIRSTKLEDSAMYFCASSVQAPPYFGAGTRLSVL.